The TCR beta chain described here comes from a study of identifying expanded T cells in peripheral blood. Findings and limits, study-wide: About 1.2 clones differed between technical replicates, versus approximately 17 and 20 over time.

Clones were sequenced by immunoSEQ multiplex PCR, and TCRdb holds only the in-frame ones, with some missing. The data show more than 85,000 clones, 88% seen once. Points on this clone: Its antigen remains unidentified.

Between the trimmed V and J ends, which lost 6 bases and 7 bases, there was a span of 22 bases. Per the germline V gene, CDR1 is LNHNV and CDR2 is YYDKDF (reference sequence). The CDR3 is made up of 17 amino acids. This receptor was obtained from a person aged 18 to 75 in good health. Sequencing was done on a sample of blood. The J gene is TRBJ1-6, the V gene TRBV15; unclear D gene. CDR3: CATRHPTRPVINSPLHF. CDR3 nucleotides: TGTGCCACCAGACACCCTACTCGTCCCGTAATAAATTCACCCCTCCACTTT.